A selection of T cell receptor beta chains follows, all from one sample in a study of cytomegalovirus exposure and HLA in healthy donors. The assay was immunoSEQ multiplex PCR, and TCRdb's table has in-frame clones only and misses some. This repertoire includes approximately 70,000 clones. Material for sequencing was PBMCs. Receptor source: a woman in her twenties or thirties in good health and CMV-seronegative. Both conserved end residues are trimmed from each CDR3. A D gene is named only where the DNA matches it firmly.

ASSPGTGVYGYT,TRBV7-9,TRBD1,TRBJ1-2
ASSEGLASPGELF,TRBV6-4,TRBD2,TRBJ2-2
ASSQDSTGTGEATNEKLF,TRBV4-2,TRBD1,TRBJ1-4
ASSDTGGRSHYGYT,TRBV6-4,TRBD1,TRBJ1-2
SAPAGVSQY,TRBV20-1,.,TRBJ2-5
ASRSRDRGLTEAF,TRBV28,TRBD1,TRBJ1-1
SLGQPQH,TRBV20-1,.,TRBJ1-5
ASSLATGQGAGSPLH,TRBV5-5,TRBD1,TRBJ1-6
ASSPYGTGNTEAF,TRBV28,TRBD1,TRBJ1-1
ASSSGGTEAF,TRBV6-5,.,TRBJ1-1
SALSRSYEQY,TRBV29-1,.,TRBJ2-7
ASSLGQGADNEQF,TRBV7-8,TRBD1,TRBJ2-1
ASSLGASRIDNEQF,TRBV9,.,TRBJ2-1
ASSTGTGQETQY,TRBV5-1,TRBD1,TRBJ2-5
ASSSGQGGEQY,TRBV5-1,TRBD1,TRBJ2-7
ASSFGTGPYEQY,TRBV7-2,TRBD1,TRBJ2-7
ASSPQYEQY,TRBV28,.,TRBJ2-7
ASSRPGQGIHEQY,TRBV14,TRBD1,TRBJ2-7
ASSAELGARYEQY,TRBV9,.,TRBJ2-7
ASSSNRGINYGYT,TRBV27,TRBD1,TRBJ1-2
ASSPSGSTEAF,TRBV28,.,TRBJ1-1
ASSLDRGASYEQY,TRBV19,TRBD1,TRBJ2-7
AIRRASNSYEQY,TRBV7-9,.,TRBJ2-7
SAGTSAF,TRBV20-1,.,TRBJ1-1
ASSVGELAMVEQY,TRBV9,.,TRBJ2-7
ASSLATNYEQY,TRBV7-8,.,TRBJ2-7
ASSFTGGGYGYT,TRBV7-9,TRBD1,TRBJ1-2
ASSEFGAIRTYEQY,TRBV2,.,TRBJ2-7
ASSPRLANTGELF,TRBV18,.,TRBJ2-2
ASSYGGTADSYEQY,TRBV6-6,.,TRBJ2-7
ASGGTPTDEQF,TRBV7-9,.,TRBJ2-1
ASSPRVASADTQY,TRBV7-2,.,TRBJ2-3
ATSRAPTGSNQPQH,TRBV15,TRBD1,TRBJ1-5
ASLQGAGNTIY,TRBV2,TRBD1,TRBJ1-3
ASSYLTTGDYGYT,TRBV6-5,.,TRBJ1-2
SVEERYEQY,TRBV29-1,.,TRBJ2-7
ASSRLAGTSTDTQY,TRBV18,.,TRBJ2-3
ASSPPRRASSDVLT,TRBV5-6,.,TRBJ2-6
ASSLTSGRGTDTQY,TRBV5-1,TRBD2,TRBJ2-3
ASSEELSGNTIY,TRBV2,.,TRBJ1-3
ASSSQTSGRLSYEQY,TRBV28,TRBD2,TRBJ2-7
ASSYSITGVDTEAF,TRBV6-5,TRBD1,TRBJ1-1
ASSLAGVLDTQY,TRBV13,.,TRBJ2-3
ASSQAINREYEQY,TRBV14,.,TRBJ2-7
ASSQDRIGSNQPQH,TRBV4-2,.,TRBJ1-5
ASSRDYSNQPQH,TRBV6-1,.,TRBJ1-5
ASRGLAGGVTDTQY,TRBV7-2,TRBD2,TRBJ2-3
ASSPPSGQYYGYT,TRBV18,.,TRBJ1-2
ATRAARNTEAF,TRBV28,.,TRBJ1-1
ASSRGGTGGQYEQY,TRBV7-2,TRBD1,TRBJ2-7
ASSLQGLGQETQY,TRBV19,.,TRBJ2-5
ASGLAGAETQY,TRBV25-1,TRBD2,TRBJ2-5
ASSKGQGDYGYT,TRBV5-6,TRBD1,TRBJ1-2
ASSLGTAPWGYT,TRBV4-1,TRBD1,TRBJ1-2